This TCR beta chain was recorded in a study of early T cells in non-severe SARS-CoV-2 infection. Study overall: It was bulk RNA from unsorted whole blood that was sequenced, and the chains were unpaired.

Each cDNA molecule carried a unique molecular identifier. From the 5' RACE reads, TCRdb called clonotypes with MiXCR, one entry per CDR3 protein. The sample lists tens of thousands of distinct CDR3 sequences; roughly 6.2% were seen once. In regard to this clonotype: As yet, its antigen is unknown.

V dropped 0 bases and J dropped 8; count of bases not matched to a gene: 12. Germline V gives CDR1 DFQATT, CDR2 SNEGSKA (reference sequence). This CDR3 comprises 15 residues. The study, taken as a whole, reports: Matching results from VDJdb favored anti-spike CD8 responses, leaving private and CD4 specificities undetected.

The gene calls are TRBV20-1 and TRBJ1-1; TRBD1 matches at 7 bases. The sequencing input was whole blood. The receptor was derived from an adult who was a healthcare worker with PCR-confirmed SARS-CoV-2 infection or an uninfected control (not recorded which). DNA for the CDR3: TGCAGTGCTAGAGATCGAAGACAGGGATCTTTCGAAGCTTTCTTT. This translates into CSARDRRQGSFEAFF.